This T cell receptor (beta chain) was documented in a study of T cells after yellow fever vaccination. Study results and caveats: Boosting was followed by the reappearance of most primary-vaccination clones (approximately 95% CD4, about 89% CD8). Peaking on day 5 versus 15, the secondary response was faster but weaker.

This clonotype turned up a few times. Its cognate antigen is unknown. Generation of TCR cDNA used 5'RACE template switching (which added a universal primer site and UMIs). From the 5' RACE reads, TCRdb called clonotypes with MiXCR, one entry per CDR3 protein. The repertoire holds approximately 510,000 distinct CDR3 sequences, with 21% as singletons. Germline V CDR1 and CDR2: MGHRA, YSYEKL. This CDR3 spans 14 amino acids. With V trimmed by 3 bases and J by 6 bases, 4 bases remained unmatched. The sequencing used PBMCs, collected approximately 20 days after the first yellow fever vaccination. The V gene is TRBV4-1, the J gene TRBJ2-2; 7 bases are a match to TRBD2. This clonotype was obtained from a man younger than 35 who received the YFV17D yellow fever vaccine. DNA for the CDR3: TGCGCCAGCAGCCACCTGGGGGGGTCCGGGGAGCTGTTTTTT. Amino acids: CASSHLGGSGELFF.